These 25 T cell receptor beta chains share one sample of origin, sequenced in a study of cytomegalovirus exposure and HLA in healthy donors. The study ran its PCR with 60 Vbeta and 13 Jbeta primers. The repertoire was sequenced with immunoSEQ multiplex PCR; TCRdb's copy has only in-frame clones and lacks some. The sample lists about 100,000 clones, about 80% occurring once. Sequences were obtained from PBMCs. The receptors were gathered from a man aged 40-50 years in good health and CMV-seronegative.

The chain employs TRBV7-2 and TRBJ1-4; D may be TRBD1 (6 bases). This CDR3 comprises 13 residues. Germline loops: CDR1 SGHTA, CDR2 FQGNSA. The germline V and J ends were trimmed by 6 bases and 5 bases, with 10 bases remaining between them. The chain's CDR3 is CASRQGWNEKLFF. CDR3 DNA: TGTGCCAGCAGACAGGGTTGGAATGAAAAACTGTTTTTT.

On this clone itself: One end of the junction is discordant with germline, which a read error may explain. The chain has TRBV7-9 and TRBJ1-1; no firm D call. The CDR3 runs 13 residues. Germline CDR1 reads SEHNR; CDR2 reads FQNEAQ (reference sequence). This CDR3 reads CSSSPRRDTEAFF. For the CDR3, the DNA is TGTTCCAGCAGCCCTCGGCGGGACACTGAAGCTTTCTTT. The whole variable domain, filled in from reference TRBV7-9 and TRBJ1-1, reads DTGVSQNPRHKITKRGQNVTFRCDPISEHNRLYWYRQTLGQGPEFLTYFQNEAQLEKSRLLSDRFSAERPKGSFSTLEIQRTEQGDSAMYLCSSSPRRDTEAFFGQGTRLTVV.

This clone showed up just once. V gene TRBV14 combines with J gene TRBJ2-2, with 8 bases identical to TRBD2. V was clipped by 2 bases and J by 1 base; unmatched bases: 6. This CDR3 region has 17 residues. CDR1 and CDR2 from the germline V gene are SGHDN and FVKESK. In DNA, the CDR3 is TGTGCCAGCAGCCAACATCCTAGCGGGTTGAACACCGGGGAGCTGTTTTTT. Its translation: CASSQHPSGLNTGELFF.

This clone was recorded a few times. The chain employs TRBV7-9 and TRBJ2-7; tentatively, D is TRBD1 (5 bases). The germline gives CDR1 SEHNR, CDR2 FQNEAQ (reference sequence). Deletions cut 5 bases from V and 8 bases from J, with 19 bases between. The CDR3 consists of 14 residues. CDR3 sequence reads: CASSGRRARGKQYV. CDR3 DNA: TGTGCCAGCAGCGGGCGCCGTGCTAGGGGAAAGCAGTACGTC.

This clone was recorded a few times. This rearrangement joins TRBV4-1 to TRBJ1-4, with TRBD1 identical over 7 bases. Germline CDR1 and CDR2: MGHRA and YSYEKL. Trimming took 4 bases from V and 2 from J; bases not matched to a gene: 10. This CDR3 region has 17 residues. The CDR3 reads CASSRHRGSSTNEKLFF. CDR3 nucleotides: TGCGCCAGCAGCCGCCACAGGGGTAGTAGTACTAATGAAAAACTGTTTTTT.

The chain combines TRBV2 with TRBJ1-6; 11 bases fit TRBD1. Unmatched junction bases numbered 4, after V lost 2 bases and J lost 7 bases. Germline loops: CDR1 SNHLY, CDR2 FYNNEI. The CDR3 is 16 amino acids. CDR3 DNA sequence: TGTGCCAGCAGTGAACTGGGGACAGGGGGAAATTCACCCCTCCACTTT. Translated: CASSELGTGGNSPLHF.

This chain connects TRBV4-1 to TRBJ1-6; no clear D. The length of the CDR3 is 16 residues. V lost 0 bases and J 5 bases, leaving 11 bases between the germline ends. The V gene's germline CDR1 is MGHRA and CDR2 YSYEKL. The CDR3 here is CASSQELAQHNSPLHF. CDR3 DNA sequence: TGCGCCAGCAGCCAAGAACTGGCACAGCATAATTCACCCCTCCACTTT.

J is TRBJ2-7 and V is TRBV11-2; D unclear. This CDR3 has 12 amino acids. CDR1 is SGHAT and CDR2 is FQNNGV in the germline V gene. V lost 5 bases and J 0 bases, leaving 5 bases between the germline ends. In DNA form, the CDR3 reads TGTGCCAGCAGCCTGGCCTCCTACGAGCAGTACTTC. Translation: CASSLASYEQYF.

V usage is TRBV28 and J usage is TRBJ2-2; TRBD2 might be the D (7 bases). V was cut by 2 bases and J by 3 bases, with 10 bases left in between. The germline CDR1 and CDR2 sequences are MDHEN and SYDVKM. This CDR3 has 15 residues. CDR3 region: CASSLGGADTGELFF. DNA of the CDR3: TGTGCCAGCAGTTTAGGGGGGGCAGACACCGGGGAGCTGTTTTTT.

The gene calls are TRBV7-3 and TRBJ1-1; D uncertain. The V end was cut by 2 bases, the J end by 1 base, with 5 bases between. Germline CDR1 is SGHTA and CDR2 is FQGTGA. The CDR3 contains 13 residues. This chain's CDR3 is CASSLERNTEAFF. Here the CDR3 DNA reads TGTGCCAGCAGCTTAGAGCGGAACACTGAAGCTTTCTTT.

The chain combines TRBV7-8 with TRBJ1-1; 8 positions agree with TRBD1. CDR3 length equals 18 residues. CDR1 and CDR2 from the germline V gene are SGHVS and FQNEAQ. Trimming took 2 bases from V and 4 from J; bases not matched to a gene: 15. CDR3 region: CASSLTTGASRGATEAFF. CDR3 DNA sequence: TGTGCCAGCAGCTTAACGACAGGGGCTAGTCGAGGGGCCACTGAAGCTTTCTTT.

The chain carries TRBV7-3 and TRBJ2-6, with D perhaps matching TRBD1 (6 bases). Trimming stripped 5 bases from V and 4 bases from J, with 12 bases between. This CDR3 region has 15 residues. Per the germline V gene, CDR1 is SGHTA and CDR2 is FQGTGA. Written as DNA, the CDR3 is TGTGCCAGCAGCCTGGGACATTCCGGGGCCAACGTCCTGACTTTC. It specifies CASSLGHSGANVLTF.

This clone was counted a single time. The genes are TRBV6-6 and TRBJ1-1, with 8 bases lining up with TRBD1. Germline V gives CDR1 MNHNY, CDR2 SVGAGI (reference sequence). This CDR3 spans 15 amino acids. V was pared by 2 bases and J by 6 bases, with 8 bases of the junction left unmatched. CDR3 DNA: TGTGCCAGCAGTTACCCAAATCAGGGGGCGTCTGAAGCTTTCTTT. Translating it yields CASSYPNQGASEAFF.

This clone appeared a single time. The gene calls are TRBV5-4 and TRBJ2-7, with D possibly being TRBD2 (7 bases). The CDR3 has 16 residues. Germline CDR1 reads SGHNT; CDR2 reads YYREEE (reference sequence). The V end was cut by 0 bases, the J end by 1 base, with 14 bases between. The CDR3 reads CASSLAGGGGSYEQYV. CDR3 nucleotide sequence: TGTGCCAGCAGCTTGGCCGGGGGCGGGGGATCCTACGAGCAGTACGTC.

The chain joins TRBV5-1 to TRBJ2-1; D is possibly TRBD2 (5 bases). The CDR3 spans 14 residues. Trimming removed 2 bases from V and 7 bases from J, with 13 bases in between. Germline V gene lookup returns CDR1 SGHRS and CDR2 YFSETQ. This CDR3 is CASSLQPGTNEQFF. The DNA for the CDR3 is TGCGCCAGCAGCTTACAACCGGGAACAAATGAGCAGTTCTTC.

The chain is built from TRBV7-2 and TRBJ2-7; 8 bases agree with TRBD1. This CDR3 region has 12 residues. Germline-derived CDR1 and CDR2 are SGHTA and FQGNSA. The J segment lost 3 bases and the V segment lost 5 bases, leaving 0 bases of the junction unmatched. CDR3 sequence: CASSGQGYEQYF. CDR3 bases: TGTGCCAGCAGCGGACAGGGCTACGAGCAGTACTTC.

This chain connects TRBV5-1 to TRBJ1-1; 8 positions match TRBD1. Unmatched junction bases numbered 11, after V lost 7 bases and J lost 0 bases. This CDR3 has 16 residues. Per the germline V gene, CDR1 is SGHRS and CDR2 is YFSETQ. CDR3 region: CASGAGTGSLNTEAFF. The CDR3 region has the DNA TGCGCCAGCGGGGCCGGGACAGGTTCCCTGAACACTGAAGCTTTCTTT. Looking up the rest from reference TRBV5-1 and TRBJ1-1 gives the full variable domain: KAGVTQTPRYLIKTRGQQVTLSCSPISGHRSVSWYQQTPGQGLQFLFEYFSETQRNKGNFPGRFSGRQFSNSRSEMNVSTLELGDSALYLCASGAGTGSLNTEAFFGQGTRLTVV.

The table lists this clone with a count of one. One end of the junction does not line up with germline, which may come from a read error. V gene TRBV7-7 combines with J gene TRBJ2-1; D not certain. Germline CDR1 SSHAT, CDR2 FNYEAQ (reference sequence). This CDR3 spans 14 amino acids. The CDR3 coding sequence is TGTGCTAGCAGCTTAAATGGGCGATTCAATGAGCAGTTCTTC. The encoded protein is CASSLNGRFNEQFF.

For this clone: A read error may account for a junction end that differs from germline. The chain has TRBV7-7 and TRBJ2-1; 7 positions match TRBD1. The germline V gene has CDR1 SSHAT and CDR2 FNYEAQ (reference sequence). The length of the CDR3 is 13 residues. CDR3 in amino acids: CASSLGTANEQFF. The CDR3 region has the DNA TGTGCTAGCAGCTTAGGGACAGCAAATGAGCAGTTCTTC.

This chain uses TRBV5-1 with TRBJ2-5; 10 bases fit TRBD1. Germline V gives CDR1 SGHRS, CDR2 YFSETQ. This CDR3 is 14 amino acids long. V was clipped by 6 bases and J by 6 bases; unmatched bases: 8. CDR3 sequence reads: CASTPTGGAKTQYF. The CDR3 coding sequence is TGCGCCAGCACCCCGACAGGGGGCGCGAAGACCCAGTACTTC.

The rearrangement joins TRBV5-6 to TRBJ2-7; TRBD1 might be the D (6 bases). CDR1 is SGHDT and CDR2 is YYEEEE in the germline V gene. This CDR3 is built from 16 residues. The V end was cut by 4 bases, the J end by 4 bases, with 21 bases between. CDR3 bases: TGTGCCAGCAGCCTAAGGACAGTGGGTCGTCCTTACGAGCAGTACGTC. Translating it yields CASSLRTVGRPYEQYV.

A single count supports this clone. The chain links TRBV9 to TRBJ1-5, with a weak D call TRBD1 (5 bases). With 1 base removed from V and 5 bases from J, the gap between germline ends came to 13 bases. Germline lookup yields CDR1 SGDLS and CDR2 YYNGEE. This CDR3 spans 15 amino acids. CDR3 protein: CASSVRAGPDQPQHF. CDR3 coding DNA: TGTGCCAGCAGCGTAAGGGCAGGGCCTGATCAGCCCCAGCATTTT.

The chain couples TRBV2 to TRBJ1-1; D gene unclear. This CDR3 spans 11 amino acids. V lost 2 bases, J lost 11 bases, and 9 bases lay in between. The germline V gene has CDR1 SNHLY and CDR2 FYNNEI. The CDR3 DNA reads as TGTGCCAGCAGTGAACGTGGCCCCGCTTTCTTT. Its translation: CASSERGPAFF.

The V call is TRBV9, the J call TRBJ1-1; TRBD1 is a possible D gene (6 bases). The CDR3 is 12 residues long. The germline V gene has CDR1 SGDLS and CDR2 YYNGEE. Trimming cost V 3 bases and J 4 bases, with 7 bases left between them. The CDR3 DNA is TGTGCCAGCAGCGGCAGGGGCACTGAAGCTTTCTTT. Translation gives CASSGRGTEAFF.

V is TRBV19 and J is TRBJ2-3; 11 nucleotides match TRBD2. CDR3 length: 15 amino acids. Trimming removed 8 bases from V and 2 bases from J; junction bases left unmatched: 6. Germline CDR1 reads LNHDA; CDR2 reads SQIVND (reference sequence). The CDR3 reads CASHLAGGITDTQYF. The CDR3 nucleotides read TGTGCCAGTCACCTAGCGGGGGGCATCACAGATACGCAGTATTTT. Full variable domain (remainder filled in from reference TRBV19 and TRBJ2-3): DGGITQSPKYLFRKEGQNVTLSCEQNLNHDAMYWYRQDPGQGLRLIYYSQIVNDFQKGDIAEGYSVSREKKESFPLTVTSAQKNPTAFYLCASHLAGGITDTQYFGPGTRLTVL.